These 10 T cell receptor beta chains were sequenced from one sample in a study of shared clonotypes between healthy human individuals. Assay used: immunoSEQ multiplex PCR; TCRdb lists only in-frame clones, some missing. Among fewer than 600,000 clones, roughly three quarters were seen once, and the ten largest hold about 11%. Material: PBMCs. These receptors all stem from a middle-aged woman in good health. Some clones in this sample may be carry-over from other donors' samples.

V usage is TRBV6-5 and J usage is TRBJ2-5; 7 nucleotides align to TRBD2. V lost 0 bases, J lost 5 bases, and 6 bases stayed unmatched. Germline-derived CDR1 and CDR2 are MNHEY and SVGAGI. CDR3 length: 15 residues. The CDR3 spells CASSYSTEGGETQYF. For the CDR3, the DNA is TGTGCCAGCAGTTACTCGACGGAGGGAGGGGAGACCCAGTACTTC.

This chain joins TRBV2 and TRBJ2-1; 7 nucleotides agree with TRBD2. The V gene's germline CDR1 is SNHLY and CDR2 FYNNEI. V shed 7 bases and J 8 bases; nucleotides not matched to a gene: 11. The CDR3 covers 14 residues. The CDR3 sequence: CASIRREKGDEQFF. The CDR3 nucleotides read TGTGCCAGCATACGGCGGGAGAAGGGAGATGAGCAGTTCTTC.

Notes on this clone: With only one base between it and a far larger clone, this is likely a read error. The rearrangement links TRBV7-9 to TRBJ2-7, with 10 bases identical to TRBD2. CDR3 length equals 14 residues. Germline trimming cut 5 bases from V and 9 bases from J; bases unmatched to any gene: 10. Germline V lookup: CDR1 SEHNR, CDR2 FQNEAQ (reference sequence). For the CDR3, the DNA is TGTGCCAGCAGCCCCCGGACTAGCGGAAACGGGCAGTACTTC. It encodes CASSPRTSGNGQYF. Drawing the rest from reference TRBV7-9 and TRBJ2-7, the complete variable domain is DTGVSQNPRHKITKRGQNVTFRCDPISEHNRLYWYRQTLGQGPEFLTYFQNEAQLEKSRLLSDRFSAERPKGSFSTLEIQRTEQGDSAMYLCASSPRTSGNGQYFGPGTRLTVT.

This sequence joins TRBV7-3 and TRBJ2-2; 8 positions agree with TRBD1. Germline V gene sequence: CDR1 SGHTA, CDR2 FQGTGA. The V and J ends lost 1 base and 6 bases, in that order; junction bases with no gene match: 1. This CDR3 comprises 14 residues. CDR3 nucleotides: TGTGCCAGCAGCTTAAACAGGGGGTCCGGGGAGCTGTTTTTT. As protein: CASSLNRGSGELFF. Based on the CDR3 plus reference TRBV7-3 and TRBJ2-2, the full variable domain is GAGVSQTPSNKVTEKGKYVELRCDPISGHTALYWYRQSLGQGPEFLIYFQGTGAADDSGLPNDRFFAVRPEGSVSTLKIQRTERGDSAVYLCASSLNRGSGELFFGEGSRLTVL.

The chain's CDR3 is CASNDGGEQYF. The DNA for the CDR3 is TGTGCCAGCAATGACGGCGGCGAGCAGTACTTC. V is TRBV6-5 and J is TRBJ2-5; D not resolved. Near its end, the DNA agrees better with TRBJ2-7, so the J call may be wrong. Germline CDR1 and CDR2: MNHEY and SVGAGI. The CDR3 loop spans 11 amino acids.

This clone has at least ten counts. The chain combines TRBV7-9 with TRBJ2-7; D remains unclear. The CDR3 covers 13 residues. The V gene's germline CDR1 is SEHNR and CDR2 FQNEAQ (reference sequence). V gave up 3 bases and J gave up 4 bases, with 10 bases separating them. DNA for the CDR3: TGTGCCAGCAGCTTCTCAGGAGAGTACGAGCAGTACTTC. Encoded protein: CASSFSGEYEQYF.

The chain's CDR3 is CASSIWTGSVPGELFF. The CDR3 DNA follows: TGTGCCAGTAGTATTTGGACAGGGTCGGTACCCGGGGAGCTGTTTTTT. The chain carries TRBV19 and TRBJ2-2; TRBD1 agrees at 8 bases. Germline assignment: CDR1 LNHDA and CDR2 SQIVND (reference sequence). V lost 3 bases, J lost 6 bases, and 9 bases stayed unmatched. This CDR3 is built from 16 residues.

With respect to this clone: At one end, the junction sequence differs from germline, possibly due to a read error. Other nucleotide sequences from this sample produce the same CDR3. The chain has TRBV7-8 and TRBJ2-3; either TRBD1 or TRBD2 may fit D (5 bases each). Germline lookup yields CDR1 SGHVS and CDR2 FQNEAQ. CDR3 length: 15 amino acids. Here the CDR3 DNA reads TGTGCCAGCAGCTTACGACGGGACCTCTCAGATACGCAGTATTTC. The encoded protein is CASSLRRDLSDTQYF.

The chain has TRBV7-6 and TRBJ1-1, with D perhaps TRBD1 (5 bases). The CDR3 is made up of 18 amino acids. V shed 1 base and J shed 3 bases, with 21 bases lying between them. Germline CDR1 SGHVS, CDR2 FNYEAQ. The CDR3 DNA reads TGTGCCAGCAGCTTAGGGTCCCTCTGGGGGAGGCTGGACACTGAAGCTTTCTTT. Amino acids: CASSLGSLWGRLDTEAFF.

This chain links TRBV5-1 with TRBJ1-1; D is perhaps TRBD1 (5 bases). The CDR3 sequence is 14 residues long. Germline-derived CDR1 and CDR2 are SGHRS and YFSETQ. The V end was cut by 6 bases, the J end by 2 bases, with 14 bases between. The CDR3 sequence is CASTLGETNTEAFF. CDR3 DNA sequence: TGCGCCAGCACACTGGGGGAAACAAACACTGAAGCTTTCTTT.